Listed here is a single TCR beta chain. The sample is drawn from a study of CD8+CD57+ T cells in acquired aplastic anemia. Study summary: Quantities of DNA derived from sorted CD4+ and CD8+ cells averaged around 3.2 ug.

TCR beta VDJ combinations and CDR3 sequences were profiled from genomic DNA. From the reads, TCRdb called clonotypes with MiXCR, one entry per CDR3 protein. The data contain more than 250,000 distinct CDR3 sequences, around 60% of them singletons. CDR3 size: 12 residues. From germline, CDR1 is MNHEY and CDR2 SMNVEV (reference sequence). V dropped 2 bases and J dropped 9 bases, with 7 bases sitting between them. J is TRBJ2-2 and V is TRBV27; no firm D call. The TCR was taken from a human donor with severe aplastic anemia or a healthy control (not recorded which). Specimen: sorted CD4+, CD8+, or CD8+CD57+ T cells (not recorded which) from PBMCs. The CDR3 reads CASSLRTRELFF. As DNA, the CDR3 is TGTGCCAGCAGTTTAAGAACCCGGGAGCTGTTTTTT.